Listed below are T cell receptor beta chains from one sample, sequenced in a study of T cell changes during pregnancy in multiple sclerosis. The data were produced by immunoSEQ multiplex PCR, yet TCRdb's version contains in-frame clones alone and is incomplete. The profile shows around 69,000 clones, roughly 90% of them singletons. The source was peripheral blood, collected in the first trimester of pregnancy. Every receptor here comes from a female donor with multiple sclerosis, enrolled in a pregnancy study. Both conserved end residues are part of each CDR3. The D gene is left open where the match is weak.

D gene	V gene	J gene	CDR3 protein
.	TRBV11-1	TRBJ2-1	CASSSDYGSYNEQFF
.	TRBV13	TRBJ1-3	CASSSQGIGDTIYF
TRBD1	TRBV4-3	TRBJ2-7	CASSPTRQGSYEQYF
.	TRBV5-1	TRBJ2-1	CASSHREPTYNEQFF
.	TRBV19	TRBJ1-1	CASSLMNTEAFF
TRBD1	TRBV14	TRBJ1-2	CASSHRRQGPLNYGYTF
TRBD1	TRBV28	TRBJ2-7	CASSPRYGTVVYEQYF
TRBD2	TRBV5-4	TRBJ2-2	CASSFWASGRTELFF
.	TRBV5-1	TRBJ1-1	CASSSGTMNTEAFF
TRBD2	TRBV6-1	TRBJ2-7	CASGTSGIGAYEQYF
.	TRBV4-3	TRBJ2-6	CASSQDFRSSGANVLTF
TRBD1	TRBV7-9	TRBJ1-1	CASSPLTGENTEAFF
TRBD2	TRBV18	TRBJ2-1	CASSPLLAGGPNEQFF
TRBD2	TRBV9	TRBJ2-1	CASSVVTSGSEQFF
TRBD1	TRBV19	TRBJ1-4	CASSPPGQGSEKLFF
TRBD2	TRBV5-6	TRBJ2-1	CASSSGLAGGPVEQFF
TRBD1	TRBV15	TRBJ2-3	CATSAGTGGTDTQYF
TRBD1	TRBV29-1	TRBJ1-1	CSVSRGTALPAAFF
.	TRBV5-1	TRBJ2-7	CASSTILGDEQYF
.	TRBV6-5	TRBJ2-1	CASSRTQQVYNEQFF
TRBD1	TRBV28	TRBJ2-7	CASNPSGTATYEQYF
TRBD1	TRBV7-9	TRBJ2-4	CASSLVGTGGILAKNIQYF
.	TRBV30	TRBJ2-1	CARDTGNEQFF
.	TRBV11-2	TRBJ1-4	CASSLGALATNEKLFF
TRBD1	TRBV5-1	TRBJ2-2	CASSLSRDRGLSTGELFF
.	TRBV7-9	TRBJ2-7	CASSTSREQYF
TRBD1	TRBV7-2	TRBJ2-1	CASSLSGTGGARNEQFF
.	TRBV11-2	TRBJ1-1	CASSFTGTTEAFF
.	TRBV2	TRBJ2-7	CASSPRQSYEQYF
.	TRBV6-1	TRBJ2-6	CASSERGGGANVLTF
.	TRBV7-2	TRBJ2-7	CASSLAPEAYEQYF
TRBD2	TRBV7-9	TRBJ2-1	CASSSLIAGGNSSYNEQFF
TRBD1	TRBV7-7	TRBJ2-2	CASSLRQGTGELFF
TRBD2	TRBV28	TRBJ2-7	CASSSPTSGTYEQYF
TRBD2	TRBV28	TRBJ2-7	CASSLWLAGAHNQGYEQYF
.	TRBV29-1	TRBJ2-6	CSVDSGANVLTF
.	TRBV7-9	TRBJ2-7	CASSLAGGTDEQYF
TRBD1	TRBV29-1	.	CSARTGDTGELFF
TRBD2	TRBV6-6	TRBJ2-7	CASTSVAGGPREQYF
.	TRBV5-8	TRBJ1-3	CASSSDSGPGNTIYF
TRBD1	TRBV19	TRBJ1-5	CASKDDRAGNQPQHF
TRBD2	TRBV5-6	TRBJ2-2	CASSLLAGGTGELFF
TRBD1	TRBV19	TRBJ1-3	CASSTTGMSGNTIYF
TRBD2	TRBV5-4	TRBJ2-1	CASSSEREFGEQFF
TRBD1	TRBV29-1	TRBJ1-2	CSVTTGGNYGYTF
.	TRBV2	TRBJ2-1	CASNSREQFF
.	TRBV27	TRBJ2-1	CASIGGDNEQFF
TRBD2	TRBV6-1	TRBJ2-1	CASSGTSGSDEQFF
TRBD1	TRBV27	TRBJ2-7	CASSLSQGAVVYEQYF
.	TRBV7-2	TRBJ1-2	CASSLDRSGYTF
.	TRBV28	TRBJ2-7	CASSFWQGPSYEQYF
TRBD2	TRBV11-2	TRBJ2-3	CASSLGTGGFDTQYF
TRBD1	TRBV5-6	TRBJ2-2	CASSLAVRGRTGELFF